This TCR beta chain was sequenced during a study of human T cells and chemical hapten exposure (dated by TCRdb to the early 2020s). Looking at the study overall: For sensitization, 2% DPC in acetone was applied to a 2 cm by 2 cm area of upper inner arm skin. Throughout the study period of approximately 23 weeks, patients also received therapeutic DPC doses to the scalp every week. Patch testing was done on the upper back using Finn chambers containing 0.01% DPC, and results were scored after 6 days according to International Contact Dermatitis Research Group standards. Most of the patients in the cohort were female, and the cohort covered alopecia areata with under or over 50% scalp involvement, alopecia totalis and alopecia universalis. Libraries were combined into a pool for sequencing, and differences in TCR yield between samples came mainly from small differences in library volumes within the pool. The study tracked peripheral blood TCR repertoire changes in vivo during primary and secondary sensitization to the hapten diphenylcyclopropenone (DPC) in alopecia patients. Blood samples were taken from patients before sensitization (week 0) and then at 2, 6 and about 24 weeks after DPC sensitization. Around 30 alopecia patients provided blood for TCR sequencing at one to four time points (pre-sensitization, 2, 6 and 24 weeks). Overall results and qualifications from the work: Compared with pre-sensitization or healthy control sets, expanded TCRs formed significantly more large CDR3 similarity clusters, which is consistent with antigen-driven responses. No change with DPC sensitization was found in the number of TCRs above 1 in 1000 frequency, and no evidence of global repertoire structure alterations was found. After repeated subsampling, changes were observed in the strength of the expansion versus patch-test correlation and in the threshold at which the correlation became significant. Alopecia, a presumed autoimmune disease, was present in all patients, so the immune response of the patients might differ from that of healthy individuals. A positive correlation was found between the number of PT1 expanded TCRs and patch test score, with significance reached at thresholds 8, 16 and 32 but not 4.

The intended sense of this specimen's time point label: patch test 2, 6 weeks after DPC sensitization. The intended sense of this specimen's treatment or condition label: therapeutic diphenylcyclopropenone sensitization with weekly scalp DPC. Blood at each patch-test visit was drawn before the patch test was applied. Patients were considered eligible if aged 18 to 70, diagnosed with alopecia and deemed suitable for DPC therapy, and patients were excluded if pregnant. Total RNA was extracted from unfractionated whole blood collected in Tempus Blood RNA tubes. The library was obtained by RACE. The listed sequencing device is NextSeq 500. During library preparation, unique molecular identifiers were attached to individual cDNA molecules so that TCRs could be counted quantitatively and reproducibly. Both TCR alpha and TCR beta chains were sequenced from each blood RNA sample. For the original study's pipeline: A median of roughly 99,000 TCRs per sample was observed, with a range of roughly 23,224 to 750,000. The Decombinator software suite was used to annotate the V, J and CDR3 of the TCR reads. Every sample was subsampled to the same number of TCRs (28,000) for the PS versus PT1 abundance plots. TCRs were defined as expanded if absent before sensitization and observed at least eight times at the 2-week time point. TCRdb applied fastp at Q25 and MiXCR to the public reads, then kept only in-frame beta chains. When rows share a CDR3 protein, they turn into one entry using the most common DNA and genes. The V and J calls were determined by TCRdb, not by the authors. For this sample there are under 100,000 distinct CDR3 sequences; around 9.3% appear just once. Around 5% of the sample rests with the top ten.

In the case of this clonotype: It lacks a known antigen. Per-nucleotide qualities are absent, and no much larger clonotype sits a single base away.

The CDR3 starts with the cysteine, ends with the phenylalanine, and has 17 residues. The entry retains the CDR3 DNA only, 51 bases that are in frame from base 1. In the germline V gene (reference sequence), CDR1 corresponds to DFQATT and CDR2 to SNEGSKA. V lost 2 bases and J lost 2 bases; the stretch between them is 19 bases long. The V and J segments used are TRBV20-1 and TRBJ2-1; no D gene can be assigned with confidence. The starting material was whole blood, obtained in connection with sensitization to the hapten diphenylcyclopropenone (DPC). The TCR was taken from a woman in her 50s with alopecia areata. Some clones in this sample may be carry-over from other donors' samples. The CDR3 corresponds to CSARPIAGKGTYNEQFF. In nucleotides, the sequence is TGCAGTGCTAGACCTATAGCTGGGAAGGGCACCTACAATGAGCAGTTCTTC.